Listed here is a single T cell receptor beta chain. The entry originates in a study of shared clonotypes between healthy human individuals. Method: immunoSEQ multiplex PCR; TCRdb's copy keeps in-frame clones and lacks some. The sample includes about a million clones, about 75% of them seen just once. The CDR3 runs 14 residues. The J segment lost 2 bases and the V segment lost 3 bases, leaving 3 bases of the junction unmatched. CDR1 and CDR2 (germline): LGHNA, YSLEER. The specimen sequenced was memory CD4+ T cells sorted from blood. The subset is: CD45RA-negative fraction. This chain uses TRBV4-3 with TRBJ2-5; 7 nucleotides align to TRBD2. This TCR derives from a man aged 18 to 29 in good health. The CDR3 loop is CASSQSGKQETQYF. In DNA form, the CDR3 reads TGCGCCAGCAGCCAGAGCGGGAAACAAGAGACCCAGTACTTC.